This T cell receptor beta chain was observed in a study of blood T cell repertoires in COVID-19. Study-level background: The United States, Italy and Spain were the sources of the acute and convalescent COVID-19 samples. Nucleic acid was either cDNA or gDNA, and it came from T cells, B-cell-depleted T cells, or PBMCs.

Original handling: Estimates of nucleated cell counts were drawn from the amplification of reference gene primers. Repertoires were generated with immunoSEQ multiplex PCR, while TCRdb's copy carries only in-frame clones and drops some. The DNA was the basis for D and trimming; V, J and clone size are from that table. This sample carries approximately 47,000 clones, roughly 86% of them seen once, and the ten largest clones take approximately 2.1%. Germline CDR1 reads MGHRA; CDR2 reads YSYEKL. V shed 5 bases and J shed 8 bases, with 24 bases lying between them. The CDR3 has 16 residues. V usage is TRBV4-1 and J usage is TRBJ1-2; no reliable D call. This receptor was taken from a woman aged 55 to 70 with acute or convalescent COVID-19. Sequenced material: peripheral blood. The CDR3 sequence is CASSGRTGVGYAGYTF. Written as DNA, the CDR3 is TGCGCCAGCAGCGGCCGAACGGGAGTGGGGTACGCCGGCTACACCTTC.